The 24 T cell receptor beta chains in this list originate from one sample, sequenced in a study of OX40 agonist ivuxolimab in advanced cancers. Clones were sequenced by immunoSEQ multiplex PCR, and TCRdb holds only the in-frame ones, with some missing. The sample includes about 66,000 clones, 85% of them seen just once. The sequenced sample was CD4+ or CD8+ T cells sorted from blood, obtained in a trial of the OX40 agonist ivuxolimab. The receptors were sampled from an adult with an advanced solid tumor such as melanoma, head and neck, liver or kidney cancer.

V is TRBV5-6 and J is TRBJ2-1; 9 bases are shared with TRBD1. With 7 bases clipped from V and 7 bases from J, the junction kept 12 bases outside the gene matches. This CDR3 contains 15 residues. The germline V gene encodes CDR1 SGHDT and CDR2 YYEEEE. CDR3 DNA sequence: TGTGCCAGCTACTCCCCGGGACAGGGTATGAATGAGCAGTTCTTC. Encoded protein: CASYSPGQGMNEQFF.

The chain employs TRBV9 and TRBJ2-1, with D perhaps matching TRBD2 (5 bases). V was shortened by 4 bases and J by 1 base, with 12 bases between the two germline ends. The CDR3 is made up of 15 amino acids. Germline CDR1 SGDLS, CDR2 YYNGEE. DNA for the CDR3: TGTGCCAGCAGCCCCTTCGGGAATTCCTACAATGAGCAGTTCTTC. Encoded protein: CASSPFGNSYNEQFF.

This clone was detected only a few times. The rearrangement links TRBV2 to TRBJ2-7; D unclear. The V end lost 6 bases, the J end lost 0 bases, and 6 bases lay between the germline ends. The germline gives CDR1 SNHLY, CDR2 FYNNEI. This CDR3 has 12 residues. The CDR3 DNA sequence: TGTGCCAGCAGCCGGAGCTCCTACGAGCAGTACTTC. It translates to CASSRSSYEQYF.

V gene TRBV28 combines with J gene TRBJ2-1, with 10 positions matching TRBD2. The germline V gene has CDR1 MDHEN and CDR2 SYDVKM. The ends lost 2 bases at V and 7 bases at J; junction bases unmatched: 17. This CDR3 contains 19 residues. This chain's CDR3 is CASSLGRPSLAGEGNEQFF. CDR3 DNA: TGTGCCAGCAGTTTAGGCCGCCCCTCCCTAGCGGGAGAGGGGAATGAGCAGTTCTTC. Variable domain in full (rest from reference TRBV28 and TRBJ2-1): DVKVTQSSRYLVKRTGEKVFLECVQDMDHENMFWYRQDPGLGLRLIYFSYDVKMKEKGDIPEGYSVSREKKERFSLILESASTNQTSMYLCASSLGRPSLAGEGNEQFFGPGTRLTVL.

The V call is TRBV7-9, the J call TRBJ1-1; a weak D match, TRBD1 (6 bases). Germline V gives CDR1 SEHNR, CDR2 FQNEAQ (reference sequence). The CDR3 has 13 amino acids. V gave up 2 bases and J gave up 4 bases, with 8 bases separating them. The CDR3 coding sequence is TGTGCCAGCAGCTTAACAGGGATCACTGAAGCTTTCTTT. As protein: CASSLTGITEAFF.

J is TRBJ2-3 and V is TRBV10-3; 13 nucleotides match TRBD2. This CDR3 region has 14 residues. V trimming: 7 bases; J trimming: 6 bases; junction bases outside the gene matches: 4. Germline-derived CDR1 and CDR2 are ENHRY and SYGVKD. The CDR3 DNA follows: TGTGCCATCAAGACTAGCGGGGGGCCGGATACGCAGTATTTT. Translated: CAIKTSGGPDTQYF.

The chain links TRBV7-7 to TRBJ2-1; TRBD2 is a possible D gene (6 bases). V gave up 2 bases and J gave up 0 bases, with 17 bases separating them. Germline values: CDR1 SSHAT, CDR2 FNYEAQ (reference sequence). CDR3 length equals 18 residues. CDR3 DNA sequence: TGTGCCAGCAGCTTAAGGGTCGGGGGAACCCTCTCCTACAATGAGCAGTTCTTC. This codes for CASSLRVGGTLSYNEQFF.

The chain carries TRBV5-8 and TRBJ1-5, with D uncertain. This CDR3 region has 14 residues. V was trimmed by 1 base and J by 6 bases, leaving 11 bases between them. Germline lookup yields CDR1 SGHTS and CDR2 YDEGEE. The DNA for the CDR3 is TGTGCCAGCAGCTTGAGAGGGTCGGGTCAGCCCCAGCATTTT. It translates to CASSLRGSGQPQHF.

Concerning this clone: Distinct nucleotide sequences in the sample also encode this CDR3. The chain recombines TRBV18 with TRBJ1-1; D is unclear. Germline values: CDR1 KGHSH, CDR2 LQKENI. The V end lost 2 bases, the J end lost 3 bases, and 7 bases lay between the germline ends. The CDR3 is 13 amino acids. The CDR3 DNA reads TGTGCCAGCTCACCATCGAGGGACACTGAAGCTTTCTTT. It translates to CASSPSRDTEAFF.

DNA of the CDR3: TGCGCCAGCAGCCACTGGGGACAGGGAGGTGGCTACACCTTC. The encoded protein is CASSHWGQGGGYTF. This chain uses TRBV4-1 with TRBJ1-2, with 9 bases lining up with TRBD1. Germline loops: CDR1 MGHRA, CDR2 YSYEKL. The CDR3 runs to 14 residues. V shed 3 bases, J shed 7 bases, and the junction held 6 bases outside the gene matches.

The chain links TRBV9 to TRBJ2-2, with 12 bases fitting TRBD1. The CDR3 extends over 19 amino acids. CDR1 and CDR2 (germline): SGDLS, YYNGEE. Trimming took 4 bases from V and 1 from J; bases not matched to a gene: 11. CDR3 sequence reads: CASSHPGQGALGNTGELFF. The DNA for the CDR3 is TGTGCCAGCAGCCACCCGGGACAGGGGGCGTTGGGGAACACCGGGGAGCTGTTTTTT. Full variable domain (missing parts from reference TRBV9 and TRBJ2-2): DSGVTQTPKHLITATGQRVTLRCSPRSGDLSVYWYQQSLDQGLQFLIQYYNGEERAKGNILERFSAQQFPDLHSELNLSSLELGDSALYFCASSHPGQGALGNTGELFFGEGSRLTVL.

This chain joins TRBV19 and TRBJ1-3, with TRBD1 as a possible D gene (6 bases). Germline V gives CDR1 LNHDA, CDR2 SQIVND (reference sequence). V lost 7 bases and J lost 0, with 19 bases in between. This CDR3 region has 17 residues. CDR3 coding DNA: TGTGCCAGTACCACGTCGGGGGGGCCCCTCTCTGGAAACACCATATATTTT. Amino acid sequence: CASTTSGGPLSGNTIYF.

The rearrangement links TRBV19 to TRBJ1-2; D unclear. Germline CDR1 reads LNHDA; CDR2 reads SQIVND (reference sequence). The CDR3 is 12 amino acids. V was trimmed by 7 bases and J by 2 bases, leaving 8 bases between them. In DNA form, the CDR3 reads TGTGCCAGTACACTGGGCAACTATGGCTACACCTTC. Its protein is CASTLGNYGYTF.

The chain links TRBV5-1 to TRBJ1-1; D is perhaps TRBD1 (5 bases). The germline V gene has CDR1 SGHRS and CDR2 YFSETQ. V gave up 1 base and J gave up 4 bases, with 8 bases separating them. The CDR3 extends over 13 amino acids. CDR3 protein: CASSLLGGTEAFF. The CDR3 DNA reads as TGCGCCAGCAGCTTGCTTGGGGGCACTGAAGCTTTCTTT.

The gene calls are TRBV7-2 and TRBJ2-7; 13 bases are a match to TRBD2. Germline CDR1 and CDR2: SGHTA and FQGNSA. The J segment lost 0 bases and the V segment lost 3 bases, leaving 5 bases of the junction unmatched. This CDR3 region has 17 residues. Written as DNA, the CDR3 is TGTGCCAGCAGCTTGGGACTAGCGGGGATCGGCTCCTACGAGCAGTACTTC. Amino acid sequence: CASSLGLAGIGSYEQYF.

The chain joins TRBV7-2 to TRBJ1-4; 7 bases align to TRBD1. V shed 2 bases and J 5 bases; nucleotides not matched to a gene: 5. CDR3 size: 15 residues. Germline V gene lookup returns CDR1 SGHTA and CDR2 FQGNSA. The chain's CDR3 is CASSLTGATNEKLFF. CDR3 DNA: TGTGCCAGCAGCTTAACAGGGGCGACCAATGAAAAACTGTTTTTT.

V and J are TRBV25-1 and TRBJ1-5; D possibly corresponds to TRBD1 (5 bases). CDR3 length: 13 amino acids. Trimming shortened V by 3 bases and J by 4 bases, and 7 bases separated the two germline ends. Germline V gene data show CDR1 as MGHDK and CDR2 as SYGVNS. The CDR3 DNA sequence: TGTGCCAGCAGTGATCAGGGTAATCAGCCCCAGCATTTT. Protein product: CASSDQGNQPQHF.

The chain employs TRBV15 and TRBJ1-5; 8 bases line up with TRBD1. Per germline, CDR1 LNHNV and CDR2 YYDKDF (reference sequence). CDR3 length: 15 residues. The ends lost 5 bases at V and 4 bases at J; junction bases unmatched: 7. In DNA form, the CDR3 reads TGTGCCACCAGCCGTGCTGGGACAGGTAATCAGCCCCAGCATTTT. Translation gives CATSRAGTGNQPQHF. Full variable domain (missing parts from reference TRBV15 and TRBJ1-5): DAMVIQNPRYQVTQFGKPVTLSCSQTLNHNVMYWYQQKSSQAPKLLFHYYDKDFNNEADTPDNFQSRRPNTSFCFLDIRSPGLGDTAMYLCATSRAGTGNQPQHFGDGTRLSIL.

This clone has just a few counts. The chain combines TRBV4-2 with TRBJ2-7; 8 nucleotides match TRBD2. From germline, CDR1 is LGHNA and CDR2 YNFKEQ. The ends lost 6 bases at V and 1 base at J; junction bases unmatched: 5. The CDR3 sequence is 14 residues long. The CDR3 DNA reads TGTGCCAGCAGGGGCGGGGGGAGTTCCTACGAGCAGTACTTC. Amino acids: CASRGGGSSYEQYF.

The V and J genes are TRBV19 and TRBJ1-5, with D maybe TRBD1 (6 bases). Trimming removed 3 bases from V and 4 bases from J, with 7 bases in between. CDR1 is LNHDA and CDR2 is SQIVND in the germline V gene (reference sequence). This CDR3 is 13 amino acids long. The CDR3 region has the DNA TGTGCCAGTAGTATGGGACAAAATCAGCCCCAGCATTTT. Its translation is CASSMGQNQPQHF.

The chain couples TRBV15 to TRBJ1-3; 10 nucleotides line up with TRBD1. This CDR3 spans 17 amino acids. Germline V gene data show CDR1 as LNHNV and CDR2 as YYDKDF (reference sequence). V dropped 5 bases and J dropped 1; count of bases not matched to a gene: 8. The CDR3: CATSLDRGLGSGNTIYF. The CDR3 DNA reads as TGTGCCACCAGCTTAGACAGGGGGCTTGGGTCTGGAAACACCATATATTTT.

This sequence joins TRBV7-2 and TRBJ2-7; D may be TRBD2 (5 bases). The germline V gene has CDR1 SGHTA and CDR2 FQGNSA. The CDR3 runs 16 residues. Deletions cut 0 bases from V and 2 bases from J, with 14 bases between. CDR3 protein: CASSLAGTGSTYEQYF. CDR3 DNA sequence: TGTGCCAGCAGCTTAGCGGGAACGGGGTCAACCTACGAGCAGTACTTC.

Concerning this clone itself: A read error is likely, as this CDR3 ends without the conserved phenylalanine or tryptophan. The DNA is left out, because the CDR3 cannot be placed on it with certainty; the CDR3 is given as TCRdb lists it. The V gene is TRBV28, the J gene TRBJ2-7; the table's D call of TRBD1 was not tested on the DNA. The germline V gene encodes CDR1 MDHEN and CDR2 SYDVKM. The CDR3 spans 15 residues, counting both ends. The CDR3 sequence is CASSLNWGQGADPTL.

The rearrangement joins TRBV18 to TRBJ2-7; tentative D call: TRBD2 (5 bases). V shed 2 bases and J shed 1 base, with 6 bases lying between them. The germline V gene has CDR1 KGHSH and CDR2 LQKENI. This CDR3 spans 13 amino acids. The CDR3 sequence is CASSPLASYEQYF. The CDR3 DNA reads as TGTGCCAGCTCACCATTAGCGTCCTACGAGCAGTACTTC. Drawing the rest from reference TRBV18 and TRBJ2-7, the complete variable domain is NAGVMQNPRHLVRRRGQEARLRCSPMKGHSHVYWYRQLPEEGLKFMVYLQKENIIDESGMPKERFSAEFPKEGPSILRIQQVVRGDSAAYFCASSPLASYEQYFGPGTRLTVT.